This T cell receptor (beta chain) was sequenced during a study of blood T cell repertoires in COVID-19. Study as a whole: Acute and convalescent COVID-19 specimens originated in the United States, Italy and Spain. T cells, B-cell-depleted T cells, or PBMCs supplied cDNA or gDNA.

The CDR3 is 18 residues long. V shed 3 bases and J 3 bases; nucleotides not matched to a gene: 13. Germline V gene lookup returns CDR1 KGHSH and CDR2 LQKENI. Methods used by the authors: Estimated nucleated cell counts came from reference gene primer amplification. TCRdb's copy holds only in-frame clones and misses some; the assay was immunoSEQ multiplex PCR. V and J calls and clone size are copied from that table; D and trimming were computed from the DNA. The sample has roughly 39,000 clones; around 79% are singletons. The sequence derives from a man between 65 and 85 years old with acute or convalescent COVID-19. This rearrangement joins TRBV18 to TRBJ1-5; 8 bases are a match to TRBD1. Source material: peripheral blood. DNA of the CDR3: TGTGCCAGCTCACCCTTCTCAGGACAGGGTGGGGCCAATCAGCCCCAGCATTTT. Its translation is CASSPFSGQGGANQPQHF.